These 22 T cell receptor beta chains were all obtained from the same sample, sequenced in a study of PD-1 blockade in classical Hodgkin lymphoma. Every patient had relapsed following autologous stem cell transplantation, and cohorts differed in brentuximab vedotin exposure. Generated by immunoSEQ multiplex PCR, the TCRdb table keeps only in-frame clones and is missing some. Among 45,000 to 50,000 clones, roughly 75% were seen once, and the ten largest hold about 20%. Sequencing was performed on peripheral blood mononuclear cells (PBMCs), taken before the second cycle of nivolumab. Source of these receptors: a human donor with classical Hodgkin lymphoma.

This chain links TRBV7-8 with TRBJ1-1; D is unclear. The CDR3 covers 14 residues. Germline V gene lookup returns CDR1 SGHVS and CDR2 FQNEAQ. Trimming took off 7 bases at V and 5 bases at J, with 17 bases between the two ends. In DNA form, the CDR3 reads TGTGCCAGCACCGCGACGAACCAGAAGACTGAAGCTTTCTTT. It yields the protein CASTATNQKTEAFF.

The chain couples TRBV11-3 to TRBJ1-2; 9 positions agree with TRBD1. From germline, CDR1 is SGHNT and CDR2 YENEEA. The trim removed 1 base at V and 1 base at J, leaving 13 bases unmatched. The CDR3 length is 19 residues. The CDR3 loop is CASSLGRGDRDRNNYGYTF. The CDR3 nucleotides are TGTGCCAGCAGCTTAGGTAGAGGGGACAGGGATAGAAATAACTATGGCTACACCTTC.

The CDR3 loop is CASRRDRGGNTGELFF. The CDR3 nucleotides are TGTGCCAGCCGCAGGGACAGGGGTGGAAACACCGGGGAGCTGTTTTTT. The genes are TRBV6-4 and TRBJ2-2; 10 bases agree with TRBD1. CDR1 and CDR2 (germline): MRHNA, SNTAGT. This CDR3 is built from 16 residues. The V segment lost 8 bases and the J segment 2 bases; nucleotides outside the gene matches: 8.

J is TRBJ2-7 and V is TRBV5-6; 7 bases fit TRBD2. J was trimmed by 2 bases and V by 9 bases; bases with no gene match: 11. CDR3 length: 14 amino acids. Germline V CDR1 and CDR2: SGHDT, YYEEEE. The CDR3 DNA reads as TGTGCCACCGGACGCGCGGGACTAACCTACGAGCAGTACTTC. It yields the protein CATGRAGLTYEQYF.

The chain carries TRBV5-4 and TRBJ2-5, with a tentative D call TRBD1 (5 bases). Trimming cost V 0 bases and J 7 bases, with 13 bases left between them. The CDR3 has 14 amino acids. The germline gives CDR1 SGHNT, CDR2 YYREEE (reference sequence). CDR3 sequence reads: CASSLAGLSGTQYF. The CDR3 coding sequence is TGTGCCAGCAGCTTGGCAGGGCTTTCTGGGACCCAGTACTTC.

V gene TRBV7-3 combines with J gene TRBJ2-1; 7 nucleotides line up with TRBD2. The CDR3 loop spans 16 amino acids. Germline V gene sequence: CDR1 SGHTA, CDR2 FQGTGA. Trimming cost V 6 bases and J 9 bases; bases outside gene matches: 17. The CDR3 bases are TGTGCCAGCAGTCAGCGACTAGCAGGAGAGTCGGGTGAGCAGTTCTTC. It translates to CASSQRLAGESGEQFF. Variable domain in full (rest from reference TRBV7-3 and TRBJ2-1): GAGVSQTPSNKVTEKGKYVELRCDPISGHTALYWYRQSLGQGPEFLIYFQGTGAADDSGLPNDRFFAVRPEGSVSTLKIQRTERGDSAVYLCASSQRLAGESGEQFFGPGTRLTVL.

CDR3: CASSGRDRGYEQYF. DNA of the CDR3: TGTGCCAGCAGCGGCCGGGACAGGGGGTACGAGCAGTACTTC. The chain uses TRBV5-4 and TRBJ2-7, with TRBD1 matching over 11 bases. The CDR3 is made up of 14 amino acids. Germline V lookup: CDR1 SGHNT, CDR2 YYREEE (reference sequence). Unmatched junction bases numbered 4, after V lost 4 bases and J lost 4 bases. The full variable domain, in which reference TRBV5-4 and TRBJ2-7 provide the parts outside the CDR3, is ETGVTQSPTHLIKTRGQQVTLRCSSQSGHNTVSWYQQALGQGPQFIFQYYREEENGRGNFPPRFSGLQFPNYSSELNVNALELDDSALYLCASSGRDRGYEQYFGPGTRLTVT.

This clone was seen once. The junction departs from the called germline gene at one end, perhaps through a read error. The chain couples TRBV28 to TRBJ2-7, with a tentative D call TRBD1 (6 bases). Germline CDR1 is MDHEN and CDR2 is SYDVKM. This CDR3 contains 14 residues. The CDR3 here is CASTLRGQSYEQYF. In DNA, the CDR3 is TGTGCCAGCACTTTACGGGGACAATCCTACGAGCAGTACTTC.

This chain connects TRBV21-1 to TRBJ1-2. TRBV21-1 counts as a pseudogene. The CDR3 loop spans 14 amino acids. In nucleotides, the CDR3 is TGTGCCAGCACGCAGAGCGGCAGGGAGGGCGGCTACACCTTC. Protein: CASTQSGREGGYTF.

The J gene is TRBJ1-1, the V gene TRBV9; 7 positions agree with TRBD1. The CDR3 loop spans 15 amino acids. The ends lost 3 bases at V and 3 bases at J; junction bases unmatched: 8. Germline CDR1 SGDLS, CDR2 YYNGEE. The CDR3 sequence is CASSAPGTVDTEAFF. CDR3 DNA sequence: TGTGCCAGCAGCGCCCCCGGGACAGTCGACACTGAAGCTTTCTTT. The variable domain in full, with the rest retrieved from reference TRBV9 and TRBJ1-1, is DSGVTQTPKHLITATGQRVTLRCSPRSGDLSVYWYQQSLDQGLQFLIQYYNGEERAKGNILERFSAQQFPDLHSELNLSSLELGDSALYFCASSAPGTVDTEAFFGQGTRLTVV.

The V and J genes are TRBV11-2 and TRBJ2-7; weak D call: TRBD1 (7 bases). Germline V gives CDR1 SGHAT, CDR2 FQNNGV. The CDR3 spans 15 residues. Trimming shortened V by 1 base and J by 5 bases, and 15 bases separated the two germline ends. CDR3 loop: CASSLGQGGLDEQYF. The CDR3 DNA follows: TGTGCCAGCAGCTTAGGACAGGGAGGCCTCGACGAGCAGTACTTC.

The genes are TRBV19 and TRBJ1-2, with TRBD1 identical over 7 bases. Trimming cost V 5 bases and J 4 bases; bases outside gene matches: 7. Germline-derived CDR1 and CDR2 are LNHDA and SQIVND (reference sequence). There are 14 residues in the CDR3. This CDR3 is CASSWTGKLYGYTF. Written as DNA, the CDR3 is TGTGCCAGTAGTTGGACAGGAAAGCTCTATGGCTACACCTTC.

This chain joins TRBV9 and TRBJ2-6; D not certain. The V gene's germline CDR1 is SGDLS and CDR2 YYNGEE. CDR3 length: 16 amino acids. Trimming left V 3 bases short and J 3 bases short, with 13 bases between. The CDR3: CASSEQPGVGANVLTF. CDR3 bases: TGTGCCAGCAGCGAGCAACCAGGTGTTGGGGCCAACGTCCTGACTTTC.

The rearrangement joins TRBV5-4 to TRBJ1-4, with D hard to call. The ends were cut back, 0 bases at V and 3 bases at J, with 12 bases in the middle. The CDR3 length is 16 residues. From germline, CDR1 is SGHNT and CDR2 YYREEE (reference sequence). CDR3 residues: CASSLVGREPNEKLFF. The DNA for the CDR3 is TGTGCCAGCAGCTTGGTCGGCCGCGAGCCTAATGAAAAACTGTTTTTT.

V is TRBV6-5 and J is TRBJ2-7; possible D gene TRBD1, 6 bases. Germline lookup yields CDR1 MNHEY and CDR2 SVGAGI. Trimming removed 8 bases from V and 6 bases from J, with 17 bases in between. The CDR3 has 13 residues. The CDR3 DNA follows: TGTGCCAGCGCCGTCACAGGGACGGGCGAGCAGTACTTC. Translated: CASAVTGTGEQYF.

The J gene is TRBJ2-3, the V gene TRBV4-3; 11 nucleotides agree with TRBD2. The CDR3 has 16 amino acids. V lost 1 base and J lost 3; bases outside the gene matches: 3. Germline lookup yields CDR1 LGHNA and CDR2 YSLEER. CDR3 nucleotides: TGCGCCAGCAGCCAAGTAGCGGGGGGGCCAACAGATACGCAGTATTTT. Amino acid sequence: CASSQVAGGPTDTQYF.

The rearrangement joins TRBV29-1 to TRBJ2-1, with 10 bases matching TRBD2. Looked up from germline, CDR1 is SQVTM and CDR2 is ANQGSEA. V was pared by 7 bases and J by 9 bases, with 9 bases of the junction left unmatched. The CDR3 length is 13 residues. The CDR3 loop reads CSAIAGGFSEQFF. CDR3 DNA: TGCAGCGCAATAGCGGGAGGTTTCAGTGAGCAGTTCTTC.

A few counts support this clone. The chain carries TRBV23-1 and TRBJ1-3; D gene unclear. TRBV23-1 is an open reading frame whose function is uncertain. The V and J ends lost 0 bases and 2 bases respectively, with 8 bases between them. CDR3 length: 15 amino acids. CDR3: CASSQSVSTGNTIYF. The CDR3 nucleotides read TGCGCCAGCAGTCAATCTGTCAGCACTGGAAACACCATATATTTT.

This clone occurred a few times. The chain employs TRBV30 and TRBJ1-1; the D is unclear. The CDR3 spans 13 residues. V dropped 4 bases and J dropped 4 bases, with 13 bases sitting between them. Per germline, CDR1 GTSNPN and CDR2 SVGIG (reference sequence). DNA for the CDR3: TGTGCCTGGAAACAGACATCGAGCACTGAAGCTTTCTTT. Amino acids: CAWKQTSSTEAFF.

The J gene is TRBJ1-3, the V gene TRBV7-2; D is unresolved. Germline V gene lookup returns CDR1 SGHTA and CDR2 FQGNSA. The germline V and J ends were trimmed by 5 bases and 0 bases, with 8 bases remaining between them. This CDR3 comprises 14 residues. Here the CDR3 reads CASSAQLSGNTIYF. The CDR3, as DNA: TGTGCCAGCAGCGCGCAGCTCTCTGGAAACACCATATATTTT.

This chain connects TRBV28 to TRBJ2-2; TRBD2 might be the D (6 bases). V was shortened by 10 bases and J by 0 bases, with 12 bases between the two germline ends. This CDR3 is 14 amino acids long. CDR1 MDHEN and CDR2 SYDVKM come from the germline V gene. CDR3 in DNA: TGTGCCACCCGGGACTCCACGAACACCGGGGAGCTGTTTTTT. Encoded protein: CATRDSTNTGELFF.

This chain links TRBV19 with TRBJ1-2; 7 bases line up with TRBD1. The germline gives CDR1 LNHDA, CDR2 SQIVND (reference sequence). The CDR3 length is 14 residues. V gave up 4 bases and J gave up 7 bases; unmatched junction bases: 9. DNA of the CDR3: TGTGCCAGTAGTACCCAAACAGGGGTAGCTGGCTACACCTTC. This encodes CASSTQTGVAGYTF. Based on the CDR3 plus reference TRBV19 and TRBJ1-2, the full variable domain is DGGITQSPKYLFRKEGQNVTLSCEQNLNHDAMYWYRQDPGQGLRLIYYSQIVNDFQKGDIAEGYSVSREKKESFPLTVTSAQKNPTAFYLCASSTQTGVAGYTFGSGTRLTVV.